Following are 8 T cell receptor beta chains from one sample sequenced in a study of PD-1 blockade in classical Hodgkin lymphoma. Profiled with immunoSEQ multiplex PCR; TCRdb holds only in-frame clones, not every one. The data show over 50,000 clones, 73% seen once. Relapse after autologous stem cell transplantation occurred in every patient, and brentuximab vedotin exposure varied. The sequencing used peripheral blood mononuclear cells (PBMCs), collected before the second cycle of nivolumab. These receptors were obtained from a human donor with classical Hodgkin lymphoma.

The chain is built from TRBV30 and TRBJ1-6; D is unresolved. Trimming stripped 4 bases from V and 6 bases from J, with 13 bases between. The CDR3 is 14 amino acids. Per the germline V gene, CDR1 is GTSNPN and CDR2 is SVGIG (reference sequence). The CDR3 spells CAWNLGRRNSPLHF. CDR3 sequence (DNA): TGTGCCTGGAACCTAGGACGTCGTAATTCACCCCTCCACTTT.

The DNA of the CDR3 is TGTGCCAGCAGGGGGTTACTGCTGAGCGAGCAGTACTTC. It yields the protein CASRGLLLSEQYF. The chain is built from TRBV6-6 and TRBJ2-7; D gene unclear. V was shortened by 6 bases and J by 6 bases, with 15 bases between the two germline ends. The CDR3 is 13 amino acids. Germline V gene sequence: CDR1 MNHNY, CDR2 SVGAGI (reference sequence).

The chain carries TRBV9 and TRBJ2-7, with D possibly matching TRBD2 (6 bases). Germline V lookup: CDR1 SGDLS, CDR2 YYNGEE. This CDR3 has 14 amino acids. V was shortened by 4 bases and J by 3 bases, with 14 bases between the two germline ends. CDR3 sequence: CASSLVRGGYEQYF. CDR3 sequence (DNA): TGTGCCAGCAGCCTCGTGCGGGGAGGCTACGAGCAGTACTTC.

CDR3 in DNA: TGCGCCAGCAGCTTGGGAACTACAGGAACCAATCAGCCCCAGCATTTT. This translates into CASSLGTTGTNQPQHF. The chain joins TRBV5-1 to TRBJ1-5; D possibly corresponds to TRBD1 (5 bases). This CDR3 has 16 amino acids. Germline assignment: CDR1 SGHRS and CDR2 YFSETQ. V gave up 0 bases and J gave up 3 bases, with 13 bases separating them. Supplemented by reference TRBV5-1 and TRBJ1-5, the full variable domain reads KAGVTQTPRYLIKTRGQQVTLSCSPISGHRSVSWYQQTPGQGLQFLFEYFSETQRNKGNFPGRFSGRQFSNSRSEMNVSTLELGDSALYLCASSLGTTGTNQPQHFGDGTRLSIL.

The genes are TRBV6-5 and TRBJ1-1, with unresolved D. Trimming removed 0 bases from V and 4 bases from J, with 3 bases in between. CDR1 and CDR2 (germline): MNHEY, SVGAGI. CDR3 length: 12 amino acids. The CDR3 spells CASSYSSTEAFF. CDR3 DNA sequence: TGTGCCAGCAGTTACTCGAGCACTGAAGCTTTCTTT.

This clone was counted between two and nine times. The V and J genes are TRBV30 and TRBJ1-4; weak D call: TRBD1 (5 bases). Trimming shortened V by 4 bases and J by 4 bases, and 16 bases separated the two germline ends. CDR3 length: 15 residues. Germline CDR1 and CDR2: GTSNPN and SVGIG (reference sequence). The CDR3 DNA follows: TGTGCCTGGATGGGCAGGGCCCTTGGTAATGAAAAACTGTTTTTT. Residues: CAWMGRALGNEKLFF.

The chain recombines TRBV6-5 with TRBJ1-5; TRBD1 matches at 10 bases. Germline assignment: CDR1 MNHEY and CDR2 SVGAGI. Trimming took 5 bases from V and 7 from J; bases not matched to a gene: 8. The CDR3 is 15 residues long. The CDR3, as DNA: TGTGCCAGCAGTCCCGGGACAGGGGTCATCCAGCCCCAGCATTTT. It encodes CASSPGTGVIQPQHF.

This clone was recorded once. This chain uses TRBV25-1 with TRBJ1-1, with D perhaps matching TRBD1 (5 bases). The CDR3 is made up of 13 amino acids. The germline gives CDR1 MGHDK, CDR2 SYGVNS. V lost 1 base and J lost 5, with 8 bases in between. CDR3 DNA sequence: TGTGCCAGCAGTGAATCAGGGTTAACTGAAGCTTTCTTT. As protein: CASSESGLTEAFF.